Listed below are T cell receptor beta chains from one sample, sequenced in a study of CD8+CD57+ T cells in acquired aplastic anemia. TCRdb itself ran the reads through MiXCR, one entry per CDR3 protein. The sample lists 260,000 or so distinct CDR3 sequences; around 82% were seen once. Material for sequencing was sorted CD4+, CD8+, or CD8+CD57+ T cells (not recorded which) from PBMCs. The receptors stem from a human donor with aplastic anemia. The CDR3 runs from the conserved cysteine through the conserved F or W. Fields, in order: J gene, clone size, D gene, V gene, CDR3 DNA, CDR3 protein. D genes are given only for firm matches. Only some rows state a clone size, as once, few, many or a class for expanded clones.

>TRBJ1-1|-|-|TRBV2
TGTGCCAGCAGCGTCAAGGCCACAGAGAACCCTGAAGTTGGCTTT
CASSVKATENPEVGF
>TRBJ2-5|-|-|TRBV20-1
TGCAGTGTCAACTCGGGGATCCAAGAGACCCAGTACTTC
CSVNSGIQETQYF
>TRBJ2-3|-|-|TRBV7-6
TGTGCCAGCAGCCAGAAGGTCAGCACAGATACGCAGTATTTT
CASSQKVSTDTQYF
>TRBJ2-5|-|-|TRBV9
TGTGCCAGCAGCCGGGGGCCTTTACAATACAACGAGTACTTC
CASSRGPLQYNEYF
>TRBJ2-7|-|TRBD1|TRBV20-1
TGCAGTGCCAGCAGCCCGGGACAGGGACCTTACGAGCAGTACTTC
CSASSPGQGPYEQYF
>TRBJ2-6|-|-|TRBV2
TGTGCCAGCGGCCCCGGGAGCTCTGGGGCCCACGTTCTGACTTTC
CASGPGSSGAHVLTF
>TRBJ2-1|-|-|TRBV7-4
TGTGCCAGCAGCTGGGGAGTAGCAGACGGTCCATATGAGCAGTTCTTC
CASSWGVADGPYEQFF
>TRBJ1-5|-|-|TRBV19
TGTGCCAGTACTACCACGGCAGGGCATCAGCCCCAGCATTTT
CASTTTAGHQPQHF
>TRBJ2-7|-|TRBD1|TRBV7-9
TGTGCCAGCAGCCGAGGACAGGCCTACGAGCAGTACTTC
CASSRGQAYEQYF
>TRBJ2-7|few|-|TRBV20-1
TGCAGTGCTAGAGGGGAACGGGGGGCGGACGAGCAGTACTTC
CSARGERGADEQYF
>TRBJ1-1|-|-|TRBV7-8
TGTGCCAGCAGCTTAGATGGAGGAGGCGATACGCAGTATTTCTTT
CASSLDGGGDTQYFF
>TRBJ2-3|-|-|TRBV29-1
TGCAGCGTAGCCTTAGGCGGCACAGATACGCAGTGTTTT
CSVALGGTDTQCF
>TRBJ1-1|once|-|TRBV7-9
TGTGCCACCAGGAGGGCTAGGGTGAACACTGAAGCTTTCTTT
CATRRARVNTEAFF
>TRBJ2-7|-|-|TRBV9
TGTGCCAGCAGCCCAGAGGTCTCCTACGAGCAGCACTTC
CASSPEVSYEQHF
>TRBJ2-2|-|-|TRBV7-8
TGTGCCAGCAGCTTAGCGGGGGGGGCCGATAGGGAGCAGTTTTTT
CASSLAGGADREQFF
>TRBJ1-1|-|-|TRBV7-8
TGTGCCAGCAATCATCTGGAAACTGACGCTATCTTT
CASNHLETDAIF
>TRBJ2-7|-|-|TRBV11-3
TGTGCCAGCAGCTTAGATCTGCCAGGGCTCTACGAGCAGTACTTC
CASSLDLPGLYEQYF
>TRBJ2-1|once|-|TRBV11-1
TGTGCCAGCAGCCTACAAGGGGGGAGCGATGAGCAGTTCTTC
CASSLQGGSDEQFF
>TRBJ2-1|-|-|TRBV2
TGTGCCAGCGGCGACGGGGGCACAGATGGTCAGTATGATCAGTTCTTC
CASGDGGTDGQYDQFF
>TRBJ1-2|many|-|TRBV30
TGTGCCTGGAGTGGCGGGAGGGGTGAAGGCTACACCTTC
CAWSGGRGEGYTF
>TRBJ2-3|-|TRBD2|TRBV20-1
TGCAGTGCGGGTCTAGCGGGAGGTACAGATACGCAGTATTTT
CSAGLAGGTDTQYF
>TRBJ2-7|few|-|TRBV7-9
TGTGCCAGCAGCCCAGCCGCCGAGCAGTACTTC
CASSPAAEQYF
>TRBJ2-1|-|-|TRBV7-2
TGTGCCAGCAGCGCCCAGGGTTGGGACGTAGCGAAAAACTTC
CASSAQGWDVAKNF
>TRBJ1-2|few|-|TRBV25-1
TGTGCCAGCAGTATAGGGGACTATGGCTACACCTTC
CASSIGDYGYTF
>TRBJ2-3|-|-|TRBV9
TGTGCCAGCAGCGTAGGTACCGCTCCCAATACGCCGCATTTT
CASSVGTAPNTPHF
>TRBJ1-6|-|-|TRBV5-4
TGTGCCAGCAGCTTTGCTCACGGCGGGGATTCACCCCTCCACTTT
CASSFAHGGDSPLHF
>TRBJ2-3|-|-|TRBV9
-
CASSVGTDTQYFTQYF
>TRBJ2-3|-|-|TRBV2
TGTGCCAGCAGCCTCGGTCCCAGGGACAAAACTACGGCGTTCTTT
CASSLGPRDKTTAFF
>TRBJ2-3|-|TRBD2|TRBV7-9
TGTGCCAGCAGCCCAGCGGGAGGTCCAGAGACGCAGTATTTT
CASSPAGGPETQYF
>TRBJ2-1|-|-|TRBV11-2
TGTGCCAGCAGCTTGGATGTCAGGGACGGTCAGGATGAGCAGTTCTTC
CASSLDVRDGQDEQFF
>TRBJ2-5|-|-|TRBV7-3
TGTGCCACCTGCAGAGGCTCCAACGAAGTGAACCAGTACTTC
CATCRGSNEVNQYF
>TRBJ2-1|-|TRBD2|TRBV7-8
TGTGCCAGCAGCTTTCATCGAGACGGGGGGGGCGTTGAGCAGTTCTTC
CASSFHRDGGGVEQFF
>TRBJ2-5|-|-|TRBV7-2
TGTGCCAGCAGCTTAGGACACGGGTATGGCTACACGTACTTC
CASSLGHGYGYTYF
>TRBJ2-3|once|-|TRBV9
TGTGCCAGCAGCGTAAGCAATAGGGGGTCAGATACGCAGTATTTT
CASSVSNRGSDTQYF
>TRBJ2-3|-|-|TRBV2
TGTGCCAGCGGGGACGGGGGCACAGATACGCAGTATTTGTATTTT
CASGDGGTDTQYLYF